These 25 T cell receptor beta chains share one sample of origin, sequenced in a study of blood T cells in healthy people across ages. Next came a second PCR, run for about 7 to 12 cycles, which used a sample-barcoded 5' primer along with a J-beta primer mix. Via MiXCR, TCRdb re-called the 5' RACE reads, giving one row per CDR3 protein. This sample has fewer than 650,000 distinct CDR3 sequences, with approximately 26% found just once. Another study also made use of these data, one on T cells of mothers and their children.

The sequencing sample was made of blood. The receptors derive from a boy aged 2-9 years in good health.

The chain couples TRBV10-3 to TRBJ2-5; TRBD2 matches 7 bases. The V and J ends lost 8 bases and 5 bases, in that order; junction bases with no gene match: 8. CDR3 size: 13 residues. The germline gives CDR1 ENHRY, CDR2 SYGVKD. The CDR3 here is CAIGPRGGETQYF. The CDR3 DNA follows: TGTGCCATCGGACCTCGGGGAGGGGAGACCCAGTACTTC.

This chain links TRBV20-1 with TRBJ2-4; 9 bases align to TRBD2. Trimming at V came to 0 bases and at J to 6 bases, leaving 0 bases not matched to a gene. The CDR3 spans 13 residues. Germline CDR1 DFQATT, CDR2 SNEGSKA (reference sequence). CDR3 sequence reads: CSAREAGGNIQYF. The DNA of the CDR3 is TGCAGTGCTAGAGAAGCGGGGGGAAACATTCAGTACTTC.

This clonotype showed up just a few times. The CDR3 spells CASSLAGTLGYEQYF. CDR3 DNA sequence: TGTGCCAGCAGCTTGGCGGGGACCCTAGGGTACGAGCAGTACTTC. This chain uses TRBV5-5 with TRBJ2-5; D is possibly TRBD1 or TRBD2 (5 bases each). The DNA end lines up better with TRBJ2-7; the J call may be wrong. CDR1 is SGHKS, CDR2 YYEKEE, per germline (reference sequence). This CDR3 is 15 amino acids long.

The count of this clonotype is one. The V gene is TRBV19, the J gene TRBJ2-1, with D possibly matching TRBD1 (6 bases). The germline V and J ends were trimmed by 0 bases and 5 bases, with 14 bases remaining between them. In germline, CDR1 is LNHDA, CDR2 SQIVND (reference sequence). The CDR3 totals 16 residues. The CDR3: CASSIDSTGLHNEQFF. The CDR3 coding sequence is TGTGCCAGTAGTATAGATTCCACAGGGCTCCACAATGAGCAGTTCTTC. The variable domain in full, with the rest retrieved from reference TRBV19 and TRBJ2-1, is DGGITQSPKYLFRKEGQNVTLSCEQNLNHDAMYWYRQDPGQGLRLIYYSQIVNDFQKGDIAEGYSVSREKKESFPLTVTSAQKNPTAFYLCASSIDSTGLHNEQFFGPGTRLTVL.

The V call is TRBV6-6, the J call TRBJ1-5; D may be TRBD1 (5 bases). Deletions cut 0 bases from V and 6 bases from J, with 15 bases between. Looked up from germline, CDR1 is MNHNY and CDR2 is SVGAGI (reference sequence). The CDR3 is 16 residues long. CDR3 loop: CASSYSQGARSQPQHF. In DNA form, the CDR3 reads TGTGCCAGCAGTTACTCGCAAGGGGCGCGAAGTCAGCCCCAGCATTTT.

The V call is TRBV28, the J call TRBJ2-7; 7 bases map to TRBD1. The junction had 4 bases not matched to a gene; V was cut back by 8 bases and J by 0 bases. CDR3 length: 13 amino acids. Looked up from germline, CDR1 is MDHEN and CDR2 is SYDVKM. The CDR3 sequence: CASARGHSYEQYF. The DNA of the CDR3 is TGTGCCAGCGCGAGGGGGCACTCCTACGAGCAGTACTTC. Looking up the rest from reference TRBV28 and TRBJ2-7 gives the full variable domain: DVKVTQSSRYLVKRTGEKVFLECVQDMDHENMFWYRQDPGLGLRLIYFSYDVKMKEKGDIPEGYSVSREKKERFSLILESASTNQTSMYLCASARGHSYEQYFGPGTRLTVT.

This clonotype has just a few counts. The V and J genes are TRBV29-1 and TRBJ2-7; D possibly corresponds to TRBD2 (5 bases). This CDR3 has 12 amino acids. Germline values: CDR1 SQVTM, CDR2 ANQGSEA. The germline V and J ends were trimmed by 6 bases and 5 bases, with 14 bases remaining between them. This CDR3 is CSVGHPGDEQYF. CDR3 in DNA: TGCAGCGTCGGGCACCCCGGGGACGAGCAGTACTTC.

This clonotype has more than one count but fewer than ten. The chain recombines TRBV3-1 with TRBJ2-7, with D perhaps matching TRBD1 or TRBD2 (5 bases each). Trimming removed 1 base from V and 7 bases from J, with 11 bases in between. CDR1 LGHDT and CDR2 YNNKEL come from the germline V gene (reference sequence). The CDR3 totals 13 residues. The DNA for the CDR3 is TGTGCCAGCAGCCAAGGTCCGGGACGGGAGCAGTACTTC. It yields the protein CASSQGPGREQYF.

V usage is TRBV24-1 and J usage is TRBJ2-2, with 9 bases fitting TRBD2. CDR3 length: 16 amino acids. The germline V gene encodes CDR1 KGHDR and CDR2 SFDVKD. V shed 3 bases, J shed 4 bases, and the junction held 5 bases outside the gene matches. The CDR3 loop is CATSDPREGGTGELFF. The CDR3 DNA reads TGTGCCACCAGTGATCCGCGGGAGGGCGGCACCGGGGAGCTGTTTTTT.

This clonotype came up a few times. The chain employs TRBV29-1 and TRBJ1-2; 8 nucleotides match TRBD1. This CDR3 is built from 13 residues. The V gene's germline CDR1 is SQVTM and CDR2 ANQGSEA. The CDR3 spells CVVGGTGAYGYTF. The DNA of the CDR3 is TGCGTCGTTGGGGGGACAGGTGCCTATGGCTACACCTTC.

In regard to this clonotype: A much larger clone is a single base away; this may be a read error. The genes are TRBV14 and TRBJ2-1; 9 positions agree with TRBD2. Trimming cost V 6 bases and J 4 bases; bases outside gene matches: 10. Per the germline V gene, CDR1 is SGHDN and CDR2 is FVKESK. CDR3 length equals 16 residues. Here the CDR3 reads CASSTLAGMGYNEQFF. Here the CDR3 DNA reads TGTGCCAGCAGTACCCTAGCGGGAATGGGGTACAATGAGCAGTTCTTC.

The chain links TRBV27 to TRBJ2-7, with D perhaps being TRBD1 or TRBD2 (5 bases each). Per germline, CDR1 MNHEY and CDR2 SMNVEV (reference sequence). The germline V and J ends were trimmed by 8 bases and 0 bases, with 11 bases remaining between them. The CDR3 runs 13 residues. DNA for the CDR3: TGTGCCAGCGGACGAGGGGCCTCCTACGAGCAGTACTTC. Protein: CASGRGASYEQYF.

This clonotype has ten or more counts. This chain links TRBV4-1 with TRBJ2-1; tentatively, D is TRBD2 (6 bases). The germline V gene has CDR1 MGHRA and CDR2 YSYEKL. The V and J ends lost 4 bases and 0 bases respectively, with 10 bases between them. This CDR3 has 15 residues. The CDR3 DNA follows: TGCGCCAGCAGCCTCCAAGCGGGCTCCTACAATGAGCAGTTCTTC. As protein: CASSLQAGSYNEQFF.

This sequence joins TRBV5-6 and TRBJ1-4, with TRBD1 as a possible D gene (5 bases). Deletions cut 10 bases from V and 7 bases from J, with 20 bases between. The CDR3 spans 14 residues. Germline V gene lookup returns CDR1 SGHDT and CDR2 YYEEEE. The CDR3 sequence is CAWGLGPGSEKLFF. The CDR3 nucleotides are TGTGCCTGGGGCTTGGGGCCAGGTAGTGAAAAACTGTTTTTT.

This chain joins TRBV25-1 and TRBJ1-2; D possibly corresponds to TRBD1 (6 bases). Germline V gives CDR1 MGHDK, CDR2 SYGVNS. This CDR3 has 18 residues. Trimming cost V 2 bases and J 8 bases, with 27 bases left between them. The CDR3 region is CASSEGAQGSGKWLGYTF. The CDR3 DNA sequence: TGTGCCAGCAGTGAAGGGGCCCAGGGGAGCGGAAAATGGCTCGGCTACACCTTC.

A word on this clonotype: At one end, the junction sequence differs from germline, possibly due to a read error. The chain carries TRBV5-1 and TRBJ2-5; TRBD1 matches 9 bases. CDR1 and CDR2 from the germline V gene are SGHRS and YFSETQ. The CDR3 length is 15 residues. The CDR3 DNA is TGCGCCAGCAGTTTGGGACAGGGCACGTTCGAGACCCAGTACTTC. Residues: CASSLGQGTFETQYF.

This chain links TRBV15 with TRBJ1-2; the match to TRBD1 covers 10 bases. Germline assignment: CDR1 LNHNV and CDR2 YYDKDF (reference sequence). Germline trimming cut 5 bases from V and 8 bases from J; bases unmatched to any gene: 11. The CDR3 sequence is 15 residues long. The CDR3 protein is CATSRWGQGSSGYTF. CDR3 sequence (DNA): TGTGCCACCAGCCGATGGGGACAGGGGAGTAGCGGCTACACCTTC.

This clonotype appeared a few times. The chain joins TRBV3-1 to TRBJ2-3; D might be TRBD1 (7 bases). Trimming cost V 2 bases and J 4 bases, with 16 bases left between them. The CDR3 loop spans 16 amino acids. The germline gives CDR1 LGHDT, CDR2 YNNKEL (reference sequence). CDR3 nucleotides: TGTGCCAGCAGCCAAAGAATTTCCAGGGGGGCAGATACGCAGTATTTT. Translated: CASSQRISRGADTQYF.

The gene calls are TRBV7-2 and TRBJ2-5; TRBD1 matches at 8 bases. CDR3 length: 13 residues. The V segment lost 7 bases and the J segment 5 bases; nucleotides outside the gene matches: 6. Germline CDR1 SGHTA, CDR2 FQGNSA. CDR3 sequence: CASNQGAGETQYF. The CDR3 DNA reads as TGTGCCAGCAACCAGGGGGCTGGGGAGACCCAGTACTTC.

The table lists this clonotype with a few counts. The chain has TRBV5-1 and TRBJ2-5; D is ambiguous. The CDR3 is 12 amino acids. V lost 7 bases and J 2 bases, leaving 9 bases between the germline ends. Looked up from germline, CDR1 is SGHRS and CDR2 is YFSETQ. This CDR3 reads CASQEGQETQYF. CDR3 DNA: TGCGCCAGCCAGGAAGGACAAGAGACCCAGTACTTC.

In this sample, this clonotype turned up a few times. This chain joins TRBV24-1 and TRBJ1-2; 7 bases fit TRBD1. The V gene's germline CDR1 is KGHDR and CDR2 SFDVKD. CDR3 length equals 18 residues. Losses at the gene ends were 7 bases for V and 4 bases for J; bases not matched to a gene: 20. CDR3 coding DNA: TGTGCCACCAGCTTTTGGGGGGACAGAGAAGAGGAGGGCTATGGCTACACCTTC. This encodes CATSFWGDREEEGYGYTF.

The chain couples TRBV12-3 or TRBV12-4 to TRBJ2-1; maybe TRBD2 (5 bases). The CDR3 contains 15 residues. V lost 2 bases to trimming and J lost 4 bases, with 12 bases between them. In DNA, the CDR3 is TGTGCCAGCAGTTTACGCCGAGGACTTTACAATGAGCAGTTCTTC. The encoded protein is CASSLRRGLYNEQFF.

This chain links TRBV7-6 with TRBJ1-1, with 12 bases that match TRBD1. Germline V gene sequence: CDR1 SGHVS, CDR2 FNYEAQ. This CDR3 contains 19 residues. With V trimmed by 5 bases and J by 3 bases, 16 bases remained unmatched. The CDR3 bases are TGTGCCAGCAGCACCCCTAGCGGGGGGACAGGGGGCAAGTACACTGAAGCTTTCTTT. It translates to CASSTPSGGTGGKYTEAFF. Full variable domain (rest looked up from reference TRBV7-6 and TRBJ1-1): GAGVSQSPRYKVTKRGQDVALRCDPISGHVSLYWYRQALGQGPEFLTYFNYEAQQDKSGLPNDRFSAERPEGSISTLTIQRTEQRDSAMYRCASSTPSGGTGGKYTEAFFGQGTRLTVV.

The genes are TRBV20-1 and TRBJ1-2, with D possibly being TRBD1 (6 bases). The germline V and J ends were trimmed by 7 bases and 4 bases, with 7 bases remaining between them. Per germline, CDR1 DFQATT and CDR2 SNEGSKA (reference sequence). The length of the CDR3 is 10 residues. In DNA, the CDR3 is TGCAGTGGCAGGGGCTATGGCTACACCTTC. Translation: CSGRGYGYTF.

V and J are TRBV27 and TRBJ1-2, with 9 bases that match TRBD1. V gave up 2 bases and J gave up 2 bases; unmatched junction bases: 9. Germline V gives CDR1 MNHEY, CDR2 SMNVEV (reference sequence). The CDR3 has 17 residues. CDR3 coding DNA: TGTGCCAGCAGTTTAGCCGGGACAGGGATTACCAACTATGGCTACACCTTC. Amino acids: CASSLAGTGITNYGYTF.